This T cell receptor (beta chain) was profiled in a study of early stage breast cancer tumors. Study context: Most of the 16 invasive tumors were ER+, PR+ and HER2-. Whole-study findings and limits: In 14 of 16 patients, blood comparison separated tumor from normal breast. Compared with adjacent normal breast, tumors showed about 2.5-fold denser, more clonal T cells.

Blood replicates held 0.5 ug DNA, tumor or normal breast approximately 1.5 ug, two each. Repertoires were generated with immunoSEQ multiplex PCR, while TCRdb's copy carries only in-frame clones and drops some. This sample has just over 70,000 clones, with more than 60% found just once. The CDR3 is 15 residues long. V lost 2 bases and J lost 6, with 17 bases in between. CDR1 MNHEY and CDR2 SVGAGI come from the germline V gene. A word on this clone: Its antigen is unidentified.

The gene calls are TRBV6-5 and TRBJ2-7, with D maybe TRBD2 (6 bases). The receptor was isolated from a person in their sixties or seventies with breast cancer. The source material was blood. This CDR3 reads CASSYTRDSGSEQYF. The CDR3 coding sequence is TGTGCCAGCAGTTACACCCGGGACTCCGGCTCCGAGCAGTACTTC.